A selection of T cell receptor beta chains follows, all from one sample in a study of response to subunit inactivated influenza vaccine. TCRdb itself ran the RT-PCR reads through MiXCR, one entry per CDR3 protein. The sample comprises hundreds of thousands of distinct CDR3 sequences, approximately 14% of which are singletons, and roughly 7.6% rests with the top ten. This material consisted of PBMCs from blood, taken 14 to 15 days before vaccination. These TCRs come from a man in his fifties who received an inactivated influenza vaccine. The CDR3 runs from the conserved cysteine through the conserved F or W. The D gene is left open where the match is weak. The listing skips clone size in some rows; elsewhere it reads once, few, many or a size class.

v_call: TRBV7-2
d_call: .
j_call: TRBJ1-5
clone_size: few
cdr3_nt: TGTGCCAGCAGCTGGAGGGGGGTTAGCAATCAGCCCCAGCATTTT
cdr3_aa: CASSWRGVSNQPQHF

v_call: TRBV29-1
d_call: TRBD1
j_call: TRBJ2-7
clone_size: .
cdr3_nt: TGCAGCGTTGCCCAGGGGGTTAACGAGCAGTACTTC
cdr3_aa: CSVAQGVNEQYF

v_call: TRBV4-2
d_call: .
j_call: TRBJ2-3
clone_size: few
cdr3_nt: TGTGCCAGCAGAAAATTACAGGGTCCGCAGTATTTT
cdr3_aa: CASRKLQGPQYF

v_call: TRBV6-2/TRBV6-3
d_call: TRBD1
j_call: TRBJ2-4
clone_size: .
cdr3_nt: TGTGCCAGCAGCCTCGCGAGGGGGCACTTGTACTTC
cdr3_aa: CASSLARGHLYF

v_call: TRBV20-1
d_call: TRBD1
j_call: TRBJ2-5
clone_size: few
cdr3_nt: TGCAGTGCTAGAGATCGGGCCAGGGGGCTTGGGGAGACCCAGTACTTC
cdr3_aa: CSARDRARGLGETQYF

v_call: TRBV5-1
d_call: TRBD1
j_call: TRBJ1-1
clone_size: .
cdr3_nt: TGCGCCAGCAGCCCCGGGACAGGGTTTATGGCGAACACTGAAGCTTTCTTT
cdr3_aa: CASSPGTGFMANTEAFF

v_call: TRBV5-1
d_call: TRBD2
j_call: TRBJ2-3
clone_size: few
cdr3_nt: TGCGCCAGCGGTCCGGGGGGTAGCACAGATACGCAGTATTTT
cdr3_aa: CASGPGGSTDTQYF

v_call: TRBV6-2/TRBV6-3
d_call: TRBD1
j_call: TRBJ2-1
clone_size: .
cdr3_nt: TGTGCCAGCAGTGAGTGGGACAGGGAATACAATGAGCAGTTCTTC
cdr3_aa: CASSEWDREYNEQFF

v_call: TRBV10-3
d_call: TRBD1
j_call: TRBJ2-1
clone_size: few
cdr3_nt: TGTGCCGTAACACCGGGACAGACCTACAATGAGCAGTTCTTC
cdr3_aa: CAVTPGQTYNEQFF

v_call: TRBV29-1
d_call: TRBD1
j_call: TRBJ1-5
clone_size: few
cdr3_nt: TGCAGCGGCACCTTTGGGACAGGGAGCAATCAGCCCCAGCATTTT
cdr3_aa: CSGTFGTGSNQPQHF

v_call: TRBV29-1
d_call: .
j_call: TRBJ1-1
clone_size: .
cdr3_nt: TGCAGCGCCGGGGAGGGGTGGAACACTGAAGCTTTCTTT
cdr3_aa: CSAGEGWNTEAFF

v_call: TRBV5-5
d_call: TRBD2
j_call: TRBJ2-5
clone_size: .
cdr3_nt: TGTGCCAGCTTCACTGGGTGGGAGGGCCAAGAGACCCAGTACTTC
cdr3_aa: CASFTGWEGQETQYF

v_call: TRBV28
d_call: .
j_call: TRBJ2-2
clone_size: few
cdr3_nt: TGTGCCAGCAGTTTCCCTTGGGGGACCGGCGGGGAGCTGTTTTTT
cdr3_aa: CASSFPWGTGGELFF

v_call: TRBV5-6
d_call: .
j_call: TRBJ2-7
clone_size: .
cdr3_nt: TGTGCCAGCAGCTTCTTTGCCAGCTACGAGCAGTACTTC
cdr3_aa: CASSFFASYEQYF

v_call: TRBV20-1
d_call: TRBD2
j_call: TRBJ2-1
clone_size: .
cdr3_nt: TGCAGTGCTAGAGATTTGCTAGCGGGAGAGGGTGAGCAGTTCTTC
cdr3_aa: CSARDLLAGEGEQFF

v_call: TRBV12-3/TRBV12-4
d_call: .
j_call: TRBJ1-6
clone_size: few
cdr3_nt: TGTGCCAGCAGTTTAGGGTTGTATACACCCCTCCACTTT
cdr3_aa: CASSLGLYTPLHF

v_call: TRBV7-8
d_call: .
j_call: TRBJ2-6
clone_size: few
cdr3_nt: TGTGCCAGCAGCTTATTCTGGAGCTCTGGGGCCAACGTCCTGACTTTC
cdr3_aa: CASSLFWSSGANVLTF

v_call: TRBV5-1
d_call: .
j_call: TRBJ2-7
clone_size: few
cdr3_nt: TGCGCCAGCAGCTTGGTCGCGGGGAGCCCTAGAGAGCAGTACTTC
cdr3_aa: CASSLVAGSPREQYF

v_call: TRBV11-2
d_call: .
j_call: TRBJ2-2
clone_size: few
cdr3_nt: TGTGCCAGCAGCTTTTTCCCCAGGGGGAACACCGGGGAGCTGTTTTTT
cdr3_aa: CASSFFPRGNTGELFF

v_call: TRBV20-1
d_call: TRBD1
j_call: TRBJ1-5
clone_size: many
cdr3_nt: TGCAGTGCCTCGAAGGACAGGGCCAATCAGCCCCAGCATTTT
cdr3_aa: CSASKDRANQPQHF

v_call: TRBV7-8
d_call: .
j_call: TRBJ2-1
clone_size: many
cdr3_nt: TGTGCCAGCAGCTTTCCTGTGGGCAATGAGCAGTTCTTC
cdr3_aa: CASSFPVGNEQFF

v_call: TRBV11-2
d_call: TRBD1
j_call: TRBJ2-1
clone_size: many
cdr3_nt: TGTGCCAGCAGCTCGACCGGGACAGGGGTGAATGAGCAGTTCTTC
cdr3_aa: CASSSTGTGVNEQFF

v_call: TRBV3-1
d_call: TRBD1
j_call: TRBJ1-1
clone_size: few
cdr3_nt: TGTGCCAGCAGCCCCAAGGACAGGAGGAGCACTGAAGCTTTCTTT
cdr3_aa: CASSPKDRRSTEAFF

v_call: TRBV3-1
d_call: .
j_call: TRBJ2-2
clone_size: .
cdr3_nt: TGTGCCAGCAGCCAAGAAGGTTGGGGGGTTCTTAACACCGGGGAGCTGTTTTTT
cdr3_aa: CASSQEGWGVLNTGELFF

v_call: TRBV20-1
d_call: .
j_call: TRBJ2-1
clone_size: .
cdr3_nt: TGCAGTGCTGGAAGCGGGCCCTTCAATGAGCAGTTCTTC
cdr3_aa: CSAGSGPFNEQFF

v_call: TRBV20-1
d_call: TRBD2
j_call: TRBJ2-7
clone_size: .
cdr3_nt: TGCAGTGTAGCGGGAGGGCAGTACGAGCAGTACTTC
cdr3_aa: CSVAGGQYEQYF

v_call: TRBV6-1
d_call: .
j_call: TRBJ2-3
clone_size: many
cdr3_nt: TGTGCCAGCAGTGAACTGGCAGGAACCACAGATACGCAGTATTTT
cdr3_aa: CASSELAGTTDTQYF

v_call: TRBV5-1
d_call: .
j_call: TRBJ2-5
clone_size: few
cdr3_nt: TGCGCCAGCAGCTGGCAGGGGTCCCCGCAAGAGACCCAGTACTTC
cdr3_aa: CASSWQGSPQETQYF

v_call: TRBV5-5
d_call: .
j_call: TRBJ1-3
clone_size: .
cdr3_nt: TGTGCCAGCAGCTTGGCAGGTTTTACTGGAAACACCATATATTTT
cdr3_aa: CASSLAGFTGNTIYF

v_call: TRBV20-1
d_call: .
j_call: TRBJ2-7
clone_size: few
cdr3_nt: TGCAGTGCTAGAGAGACTAGACCCTACGAGCAGTACTTC
cdr3_aa: CSARETRPYEQYF

v_call: TRBV10-3
d_call: .
j_call: TRBJ2-2
clone_size: .
cdr3_nt: TGTGCCATCAGGGACAGCCCGAACACCGGGGAGCTGTTTTTT
cdr3_aa: CAIRDSPNTGELFF

v_call: TRBV10-3
d_call: .
j_call: TRBJ2-3
clone_size: .
cdr3_nt: TGTGCCATCATGGTCACAGATACGCAGTATTTT
cdr3_aa: CAIMVTDTQYF

v_call: TRBV9
d_call: TRBD2
j_call: TRBJ2-5
clone_size: .
cdr3_nt: TGTGCCAGCAGCTTAAGACCTAGCGGAGGGAAAGAGACCCAGTACTTC
cdr3_aa: CASSLRPSGGKETQYF

v_call: TRBV10-3
d_call: .
j_call: TRBJ2-6
clone_size: .
cdr3_nt: TGTGCCATCACAGGATCTGGGGCCAACGTCCTGACTTTC
cdr3_aa: CAITGSGANVLTF

v_call: TRBV6-2/TRBV6-3
d_call: .
j_call: TRBJ2-3
clone_size: .
cdr3_nt: TGTGCCACCGCAGGGGGGTGGGCAGATACGCAGTATTTT
cdr3_aa: CATAGGWADTQYF

v_call: TRBV12-3/TRBV12-4
d_call: TRBD1
j_call: TRBJ1-5
clone_size: few
cdr3_nt: TGTGCCAGCAGTTTGGGGACAGGGCATGGTCAGCCCCAGCATTTT
cdr3_aa: CASSLGTGHGQPQHF

v_call: TRBV18
d_call: .
j_call: TRBJ2-1
clone_size: many
cdr3_nt: TGTGCCAGCTCACCAGGGGTTAACAATGAGCAGTTCTTC
cdr3_aa: CASSPGVNNEQFF

v_call: TRBV6-1
d_call: TRBD1
j_call: TRBJ2-5
clone_size: few
cdr3_nt: TGTGCCAGCAGTCTCAACCGGGACAGGGTACAAGAGACCCAGTACTTC
cdr3_aa: CASSLNRDRVQETQYF

v_call: TRBV12-3/TRBV12-4
d_call: .
j_call: TRBJ2-7
clone_size: .
cdr3_nt: TGTGCCAGCAGCCCAGGGTTCTGGAGGAGCTCCTACGAGCAGTACTTC
cdr3_aa: CASSPGFWRSSYEQYF

v_call: TRBV6-1
d_call: .
j_call: TRBJ1-2
clone_size: .
cdr3_nt: TGTGCCACTGGGGTTTCATCTAACTATGGCTACACCTTC
cdr3_aa: CATGVSSNYGYTF

v_call: TRBV9
d_call: .
j_call: TRBJ2-1
clone_size: few
cdr3_nt: TGTGCCAGCAGCGCGACGTCACGATTTAATGAGCAGTTCTTC
cdr3_aa: CASSATSRFNEQFF

v_call: TRBV4-2
d_call: .
j_call: TRBJ2-5
clone_size: few
cdr3_nt: TGTGCCAGCAGCCAAGATATGTACAGCCAAGAGACCCAGTACTTC
cdr3_aa: CASSQDMYSQETQYF

v_call: TRBV5-1
d_call: .
j_call: TRBJ2-1
clone_size: few
cdr3_nt: TGCGCCAGCAGCTTGGGACACCGAGACAATGAGCAGTTCTTC
cdr3_aa: CASSLGHRDNEQFF

v_call: TRBV29-1
d_call: .
j_call: TRBJ2-7
clone_size: few
cdr3_nt: TGCAGCGTTGAGGTAGGGTTGGGGGAGCAGTACTTC
cdr3_aa: CSVEVGLGEQYF

v_call: TRBV12-3/TRBV12-4
d_call: TRBD1
j_call: TRBJ2-5
clone_size: .
cdr3_nt: TGTGCCAGCAGCCAACAGGGGAGAGTTGGGGAGACCCAGTACTTC
cdr3_aa: CASSQQGRVGETQYF

v_call: TRBV7-2
d_call: .
j_call: TRBJ2-7
clone_size: few
cdr3_nt: TGTGCCAGCAGCTTAGCGGGCTGGGGGACGGAGCAGTACTTC
cdr3_aa: CASSLAGWGTEQYF

v_call: TRBV4-3
d_call: .
j_call: TRBJ2-2
clone_size: many
cdr3_nt: TGCGCCAGCAGCCAAGATGGCAGGGGAGTCCCCGGGGAGCTGTTTTTT
cdr3_aa: CASSQDGRGVPGELFF

v_call: TRBV27
d_call: .
j_call: TRBJ1-6
clone_size: few
cdr3_nt: TGTGCCAGCAACACGGGCCCCGGCGGACGTTCACCCCTCCACTTT
cdr3_aa: CASNTGPGGRSPLHF

v_call: TRBV20-1
d_call: TRBD2
j_call: TRBJ2-7
clone_size: .
cdr3_nt: TGCAGTGCTAAGGAAGGTCTAGCGGGAGATGGGCAGTACTTC
cdr3_aa: CSAKEGLAGDGQYF

v_call: TRBV20-1
d_call: TRBD1
j_call: TRBJ2-1
clone_size: few
cdr3_nt: TGCAGTGCGACAGGGGGGGGTGAGCAGTTCTTC
cdr3_aa: CSATGGGEQFF

v_call: TRBV12-3/TRBV12-4
d_call: .
j_call: TRBJ2-1
clone_size: many
cdr3_nt: TGTGCCAGCTCCGTATCAGGGGACAATGAGCAGTTCTTC
cdr3_aa: CASSVSGDNEQFF

v_call: TRBV24-1
d_call: .
j_call: TRBJ2-5
clone_size: .
cdr3_nt: TGTGCCACCAGTGATTTTGGCAGATCGTACCAAGAGACCCAGTACTTC
cdr3_aa: CATSDFGRSYQETQYF

v_call: TRBV24-1
d_call: .
j_call: TRBJ1-1
clone_size: .
cdr3_nt: TGTGCCACCAGTGATCCCGAGGACACTGAAGCTTTCTTT
cdr3_aa: CATSDPEDTEAFF

v_call: TRBV7-9
d_call: .
j_call: TRBJ1-1
clone_size: .
cdr3_nt: TGTGCCAGCAGCCCCCCAGGGACAATGAACACTGAAGCTTTCTTT
cdr3_aa: CASSPPGTMNTEAFF

v_call: TRBV5-6
d_call: TRBD1
j_call: TRBJ2-1
clone_size: .
cdr3_nt: TGTGCCAGCAGGCCGGGACAGGGGATCGATGAGCAGTTCTTC
cdr3_aa: CASRPGQGIDEQFF

v_call: TRBV3-1
d_call: .
j_call: TRBJ2-3
clone_size: many
cdr3_nt: TGTGCCAGCAGCCGACAGGCCAAGGATACGCAGTATTTT
cdr3_aa: CASSRQAKDTQYF